This T cell receptor (beta chain) comes out of a study of blood T cell repertoires in COVID-19. Study-wide background: The United States, Italy and Spain supplied acute and convalescent COVID-19 samples. T cells, B-cell-depleted T cells, or PBMCs supplied cDNA or gDNA.

This clone was detected only a few times. Trimming cost V 9 bases and J 3 bases; bases outside gene matches: 10. This CDR3 has 15 residues. Germline V gene sequence: CDR1 LNHDA, CDR2 SQIVND (reference sequence). In the authors' workflow: Reference gene primer amplification yielded estimated nucleated cell counts. Here immunoSEQ multiplex PCR was the method, and the copy in TCRdb shows in-frame clones only, minus some. The V and J calls and clone size are taken from that table; D and trimming were inferred from the DNA. The data contain about 110,000 clones, 75% to 80% of them singletons. The specimen sequenced was peripheral blood. The clonotype originates from a woman aged 80 or older with active or convalescent COVID-19. The genes are TRBV19 and TRBJ1-2, with TRBD1 matching over 10 bases. CDR3 residues: CASEDRDRGYYGYTF. CDR3 DNA sequence: TGTGCCAGCGAAGACCGGGACAGGGGATACTATGGCTACACCTTC.